This is a list of T cell receptor beta chains from one sample in a study of T cells after yellow fever vaccination. From the 5' RACE reads, TCRdb called clonotypes with MiXCR, one entry per CDR3 protein. The table lists 70,000 or so distinct CDR3 sequences, 5% to 6.5% of them singletons. Specimen: CD4+ T cells sorted from PBMCs, collected roughly 14 days after the first yellow fever vaccination. The origin of the receptors is a man aged 18 to 29 who received the YFV17D yellow fever vaccine. CDR3s include the opening cysteine and the closing phenylalanine or tryptophan. Fields, in order: clone size, V gene, D gene, J gene, CDR3 protein, CDR3 DNA. D genes are given only for firm matches. The size of a clone is reported for some rows only, either as once, few or many, or as a class for expanded clones.

abundance: many; v_gene: TRBV6-2/TRBV6-3; d_gene: TRBD1; j_gene: TRBJ1-1; CDR3aa: CASGDSKNTEAFF; CDR3nt: TGTGCCAGCGGGGACAGCAAGAACACTGAAGCTTTCTTT
abundance: many; v_gene: TRBV10-3; d_gene: NA; j_gene: TRBJ2-2; CDR3aa: CAISDFDRHGGELFF; CDR3nt: TGTGCCATCAGTGACTTTGACAGGCATGGAGGGGAGCTGTTTTTT
abundance: many; v_gene: TRBV12-5; d_gene: NA; j_gene: TRBJ2-1; CDR3aa: CASGLITRAGGLRGSSYNEQFF; CDR3nt: TGTGCTAGTGGTTTGATTACTCGGGCAGGGGGTCTGCGGGGGAGCTCCTACAATGAGCAGTTCTTC
abundance: many; v_gene: TRBV10-3; d_gene: TRBD1; j_gene: TRBJ1-2; CDR3aa: CAISTGGAALGYTF; CDR3nt: TGTGCCATCAGTACAGGGGGCGCCGCCCTTGGCTACACCTTC
abundance: many; v_gene: TRBV7-6; d_gene: NA; j_gene: TRBJ2-1; CDR3aa: CASSPSIGGRSYNEQFF; CDR3nt: TGTGCCAGCAGCCCCTCCATCGGGGGCCGCTCCTACAATGAGCAGTTCTTC
abundance: many; v_gene: TRBV12-3/TRBV12-4; d_gene: NA; j_gene: TRBJ2-2; CDR3aa: CASSLSGRGELFF; CDR3nt: TGTGCCAGCAGTTTATCGGGGCGGGGGGAGCTGTTTTTT
abundance: many; v_gene: TRBV7-2; d_gene: NA; j_gene: TRBJ2-7; CDR3aa: CASSLTRWGKEQYF; CDR3nt: TGTGCCAGCAGCTTAACACGGTGGGGAAAGGAGCAGTACTTC
abundance: many; v_gene: TRBV19; d_gene: NA; j_gene: TRBJ1-5; CDR3aa: CASSGVGVGNQPQHF; CDR3nt: TGTGCCAGTAGTGGCGTGGGGGTTGGCAATCAGCCCCAGCATTTT
abundance: many; v_gene: TRBV5-1; d_gene: TRBD1; j_gene: TRBJ1-5; CDR3aa: CASSLTGEQPQHF; CDR3nt: TGCGCCAGCAGCTTGACAGGGGAACAGCCCCAGCATTTT
abundance: few; v_gene: TRBV6-2/TRBV6-3; d_gene: TRBD2; j_gene: TRBJ2-3; CDR3aa: CASSYYQTSAQYF; CDR3nt: TGTGCCAGCAGTTACTACCAGACTAGCGCGCAGTATTTT
abundance: many; v_gene: TRBV7-2; d_gene: NA; j_gene: TRBJ1-5; CDR3aa: CASSLGGSRNQPQHF; CDR3nt: TGTGCCAGCAGCTTAGGGGGGAGCCGGAATCAGCCCCAGCATTTT
abundance: many; v_gene: TRBV12-3/TRBV12-4; d_gene: TRBD2; j_gene: TRBJ2-2; CDR3aa: CASSSGLAAGQTGELFF; CDR3nt: TGTGCCAGCAGCTCGGGACTAGCGGCGGGCCAGACCGGGGAGCTGTTTTTT
abundance: many; v_gene: TRBV5-1; d_gene: NA; j_gene: TRBJ2-6; CDR3aa: CASSLYLTGGSGANVLTF; CDR3nt: TGCGCCAGCAGCTTGTATCTGACAGGAGGCTCTGGGGCCAACGTCCTGACTTTC
abundance: many; v_gene: TRBV7-3; d_gene: NA; j_gene: TRBJ2-3; CDR3aa: CASSFDGTPSRTDTQYF; CDR3nt: TGTGCCAGCAGCTTCGACGGGACACCGTCTCGCACAGATACGCAGTATTTT
abundance: many; v_gene: TRBV7-2; d_gene: TRBD2; j_gene: TRBJ2-5; CDR3aa: CASSSILAVTQETQYF; CDR3nt: TGTGCCAGCAGCTCCATCCTAGCGGTTACTCAAGAGACCCAGTACTTC
abundance: many; v_gene: TRBV20-1; d_gene: NA; j_gene: TRBJ1-5; CDR3aa: CSARDLVRSNQPQHF; CDR3nt: TGCAGTGCTAGAGATCTGGTGCGAAGCAATCAGCCCCAGCATTTT
abundance: many; v_gene: TRBV3-1; d_gene: NA; j_gene: TRBJ2-3; CDR3aa: CASSQEYYSTDTQYF; CDR3nt: TGTGCCAGCAGCCAAGAGTATTACTCCACAGATACGCAGTATTTT
abundance: few; v_gene: TRBV5-4; d_gene: NA; j_gene: TRBJ1-1; CDR3aa: CASSPGGAEGTEAFF; CDR3nt: TGTGCCAGCAGCCCCGGGGGGGCGGAGGGCACTGAAGCTTTCTTT
abundance: many; v_gene: TRBV5-1; d_gene: TRBD2; j_gene: TRBJ2-7; CDR3aa: CASSLLAGGPYEQYF; CDR3nt: TGCGCCAGCAGCCTACTAGCGGGGGGGCCCTACGAGCAGTACTTC
abundance: many; v_gene: TRBV7-9; d_gene: NA; j_gene: TRBJ1-6; CDR3aa: CASSFSRSSYNSPLHF; CDR3nt: TGTGCCAGCAGCTTTTCACGGAGCTCCTATAATTCACCCCTCCACTTT
abundance: many; v_gene: TRBV7-3; d_gene: TRBD1; j_gene: TRBJ2-1; CDR3aa: CASSLTSLRTGKGEQFF; CDR3nt: TGTGCCAGCAGCTTAACGTCCCTGAGGACAGGGAAAGGTGAGCAGTTCTTC
abundance: many; v_gene: TRBV5-1; d_gene: NA; j_gene: TRBJ2-3; CDR3aa: CASSPPLGGFGTDTQYF; CDR3nt: TGCGCCAGCAGCCCCCCTCTGGGCGGATTTGGTACAGATACGCAGTATTTT
abundance: many; v_gene: TRBV2; d_gene: NA; j_gene: TRBJ2-3; CDR3aa: CASRMRGHTDTQYF; CDR3nt: TGTGCCAGCAGGATGCGGGGTCACACAGATACGCAGTATTTT
abundance: many; v_gene: TRBV10-3; d_gene: TRBD1; j_gene: TRBJ2-3; CDR3aa: CAISFAGGRRGDTQYF; CDR3nt: TGTGCCATCAGTTTCGCAGGGGGCAGGCGAGGGGATACGCAGTATTTT
abundance: many; v_gene: TRBV5-1; d_gene: NA; j_gene: TRBJ1-4; CDR3aa: CASSLADRRNEKLFF; CDR3nt: TGCGCCAGCAGCTTGGCGGACAGAAGAAATGAAAAACTGTTTTTT
abundance: many; v_gene: TRBV10-3; d_gene: TRBD1; j_gene: TRBJ2-1; CDR3aa: CATTGQYNEQFF; CDR3nt: TGTGCCACTACGGGACAGTACAATGAGCAGTTCTTC
abundance: NA; v_gene: TRBV5-4; d_gene: NA; j_gene: TRBJ1-1; CDR3aa: CASSLAGQGNTEAFF; CDR3nt: TGTGCCAGCAGCTTGGCCGGGCAGGGGAACACTGAAGCTTTCTTT
abundance: many; v_gene: TRBV7-2; d_gene: NA; j_gene: TRBJ1-2; CDR3aa: CASSFRNYGYTF; CDR3nt: TGTGCCAGCAGCTTTCGTAACTATGGCTACACCTTC
abundance: many; v_gene: TRBV5-6; d_gene: TRBD2; j_gene: TRBJ2-2; CDR3aa: CASSILAGGHLTTGELFF; CDR3nt: TGTGCCAGCAGCATACTAGCGGGGGGCCACCTTACCACCGGGGAGCTGTTTTTT
abundance: many; v_gene: TRBV7-6; d_gene: NA; j_gene: TRBJ2-3; CDR3aa: CASSLGRLDTQYF; CDR3nt: TGTGCCAGCAGCTTAGGCCGTCTAGATACGCAGTATTTT
abundance: many; v_gene: TRBV4-3; d_gene: NA; j_gene: TRBJ1-3; CDR3aa: CASSQAGGGNTIYF; CDR3nt: TGCGCCAGCAGCCAAGCCGGGGGCGGAAACACCATATATTTT
abundance: many; v_gene: TRBV20-1; d_gene: NA; j_gene: TRBJ1-1; CDR3aa: CSARVAGYTEAFF; CDR3nt: TGCAGTGCTAGAGTTGCAGGGTACACTGAAGCTTTCTTT
abundance: NA; v_gene: TRBV2; d_gene: TRBD2; j_gene: TRBJ2-3; CDR3aa: CASSEGSSGGLADTQYF; CDR3nt: TGTGCCAGCAGTGAAGGATCTAGCGGGGGACTCGCAGATACGCAGTATTTT